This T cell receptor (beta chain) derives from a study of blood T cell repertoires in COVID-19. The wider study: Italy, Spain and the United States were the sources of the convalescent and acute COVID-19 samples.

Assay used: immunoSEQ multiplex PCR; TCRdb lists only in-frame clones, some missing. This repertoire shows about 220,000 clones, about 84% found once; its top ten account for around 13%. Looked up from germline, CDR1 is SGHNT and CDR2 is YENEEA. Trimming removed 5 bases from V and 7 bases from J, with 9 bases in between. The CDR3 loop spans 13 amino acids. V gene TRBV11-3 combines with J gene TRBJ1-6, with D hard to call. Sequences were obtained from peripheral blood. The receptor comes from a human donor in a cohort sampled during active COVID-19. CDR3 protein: CASSPEENSPLHF. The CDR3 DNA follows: TGTGCCAGCAGCCCTGAGGAGAATTCACCCCTCCACTTT.